This TCR beta chain was identified in a study of T cells after yellow fever vaccination. Conversion of TCR transcripts into cDNA relied on 5'RACE template switching, which added a universal primer site and UMIs. TCRdb re-called the 5' RACE reads with MiXCR, one entry per CDR3 protein. The sample has about 250,000 distinct CDR3 sequences, 3.6% seen once. Germline CDR1 SQVTM, CDR2 ANQGSEA. The CDR3 is 14 amino acids. V dropped 8 bases and J dropped 2 bases, with 19 bases sitting between them. This clonotype has at least ten counts. The J gene is TRBJ2-7, the V gene TRBV29-1; D possibly uses TRBD1 or TRBD2 (6 bases each). This TCR was sampled from a man aged 18 to 30 who received the YFV17D yellow fever vaccine. This material consisted of PBMCs, taken 15 days after the yellow fever booster vaccination. In nucleotides, the CDR3 is TGCAGCCCTGGAGGGGGGTACCATCCCTACGAGCAGTACTTC. Amino acid sequence: CSPGGGYHPYEQYF.